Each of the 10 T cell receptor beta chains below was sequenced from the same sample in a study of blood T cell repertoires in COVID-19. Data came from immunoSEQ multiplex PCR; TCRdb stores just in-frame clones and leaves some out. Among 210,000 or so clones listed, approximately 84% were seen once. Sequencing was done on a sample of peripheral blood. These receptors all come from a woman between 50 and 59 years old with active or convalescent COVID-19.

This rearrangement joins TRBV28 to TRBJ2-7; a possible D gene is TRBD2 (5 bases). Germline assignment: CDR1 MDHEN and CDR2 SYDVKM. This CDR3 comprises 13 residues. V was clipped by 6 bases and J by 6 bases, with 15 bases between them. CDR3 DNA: TGTGCCAGCAGCCCCACATCTAGCTCCGAGCAGTACTTC. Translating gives CASSPTSSSEQYF.

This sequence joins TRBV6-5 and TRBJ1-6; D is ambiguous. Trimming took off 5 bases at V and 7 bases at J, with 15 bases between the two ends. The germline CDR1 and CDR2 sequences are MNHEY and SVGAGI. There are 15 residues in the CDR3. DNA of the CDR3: TGTGCCAGCAGTAACCGGGAGCTAGGGAATTCACCCCTCCACTTT. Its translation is CASSNRELGNSPLHF.

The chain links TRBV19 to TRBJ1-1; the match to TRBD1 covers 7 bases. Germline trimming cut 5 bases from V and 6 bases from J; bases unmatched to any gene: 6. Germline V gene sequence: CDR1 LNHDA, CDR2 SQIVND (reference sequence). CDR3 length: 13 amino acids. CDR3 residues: CASSETDRAEAFF. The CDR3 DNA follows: TGTGCCAGTAGTGAGACCGACAGGGCTGAAGCTTTCTTT. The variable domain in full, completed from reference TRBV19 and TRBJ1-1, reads DGGITQSPKYLFRKEGQNVTLSCEQNLNHDAMYWYRQDPGQGLRLIYYSQIVNDFQKGDIAEGYSVSREKKESFPLTVTSAQKNPTAFYLCASSETDRAEAFFGQGTRLTVV.

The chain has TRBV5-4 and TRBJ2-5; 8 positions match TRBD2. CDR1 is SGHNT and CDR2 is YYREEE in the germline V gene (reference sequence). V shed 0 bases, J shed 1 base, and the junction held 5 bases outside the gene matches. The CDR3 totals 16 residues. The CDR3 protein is CASSLVGSGAQETQYF. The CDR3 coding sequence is TGTGCCAGCAGCTTGGTGGGTAGCGGGGCCCAAGAGACCCAGTACTTC. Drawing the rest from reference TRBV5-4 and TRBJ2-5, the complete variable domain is ETGVTQSPTHLIKTRGQQVTLRCSSQSGHNTVSWYQQALGQGPQFIFQYYREEENGRGNFPPRFSGLQFPNYSSELNVNALELDDSALYLCASSLVGSGAQETQYFGPGTRLLVL.

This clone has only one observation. The CDR3 loop is CASSVEAAISSYEQYF. In DNA, the CDR3 is TGTGCCAGCAGTGTAGAAGCGGCCATATCCTCCTACGAGCAGTACTTC. V gene TRBV6-1 combines with J gene TRBJ2-7; D might be TRBD2 (5 bases). CDR3 length: 16 residues. Trimming removed 4 bases at V and 0 bases at J, with 16 bases between. Germline CDR1 reads MNHNS; CDR2 reads SASEGT.

Here the CDR3 DNA reads TGTGCCACCCGGGGCAGGGGGGACTATGGCTACACCTTC. Residues: CATRGRGDYGYTF. The gene calls are TRBV24-1 and TRBJ1-2; TRBD1 agrees at 7 bases. V lost 9 bases, J lost 3 bases, and 6 bases stayed unmatched. The CDR3 has 13 amino acids. From germline, CDR1 is KGHDR and CDR2 SFDVKD.

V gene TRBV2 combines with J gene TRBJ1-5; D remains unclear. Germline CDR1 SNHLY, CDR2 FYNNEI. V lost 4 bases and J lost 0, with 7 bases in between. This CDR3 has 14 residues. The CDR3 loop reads CASSGSSSNQPQHF. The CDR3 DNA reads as TGTGCCAGCAGTGGGTCCAGTAGCAATCAGCCCCAGCATTTT.

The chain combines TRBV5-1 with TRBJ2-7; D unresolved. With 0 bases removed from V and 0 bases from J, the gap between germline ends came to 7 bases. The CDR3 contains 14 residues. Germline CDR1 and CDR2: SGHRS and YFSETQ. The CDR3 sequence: CASSLAPGSYEQYV. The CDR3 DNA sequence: TGCGCCAGCAGCTTGGCCCCGGGCTCCTACGAGCAGTACGTC.

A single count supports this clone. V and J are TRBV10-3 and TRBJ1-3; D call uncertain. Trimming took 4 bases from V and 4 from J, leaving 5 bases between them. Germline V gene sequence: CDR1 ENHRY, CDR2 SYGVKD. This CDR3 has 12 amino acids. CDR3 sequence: CAISVTGNTIYF. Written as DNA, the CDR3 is TGTGCCATCAGTGTTACAGGAAACACCATATATTTT.

CDR3: CASSLAGVGNEQFF. The CDR3 DNA follows: TGTGCCAGCAGCTTAGCGGGAGTTGGAAATGAGCAGTTCTTC. The rearrangement uses TRBV7-7 and TRBJ2-1; perhaps TRBD2 as D (5 bases). Trimming cost V 0 bases and J 7 bases, with 10 bases left between them. This CDR3 region has 14 residues. From germline, CDR1 is SSHAT and CDR2 FNYEAQ (reference sequence).